This T cell receptor beta chain was sequenced in a study of T cells in Graves' hyperthyroidism and ophthalmopathy (dated 2019 in TCRdb). Context from the whole study: Peripheral blood samples were taken at the time of initial diagnosis, prior to any treatment. In addition, the study compared T-cell repertoires in thyroid tissue and in blood from 6 or 7 Graves' hyperthyroidism patients. The approximately 90 discovery patients were divided at random into training and test sets in a 7:3 ratio. The paper describes TCR Vbeta CDR3 sequencing of around 130 peripheral blood samples, made up of 43 ophthalmopathy patients, approximately 73 hyperthyroidism patients and 17 progressor patients. An independent validation cohort of around 19 hyperthyroidism patients and about 16 patients who later progressed to ophthalmopathy tested prospective prediction of ophthalmopathy. To identify TCR V-J signatures that set the groups apart, the researchers used a discovery cohort of 100 patients, made up of 40 to 45 with Graves' ophthalmopathy and some 60 with stable Graves' hyperthyroidism. After sampling, hyperthyroidism patients received methimazole starting at 30 mg daily, and ophthalmopathy patients received high-dose intravenous methylprednisolone.

TCR beta CDR3 regions were amplified from RNA transcripts. The TCR CDR3 was subjected to a first round of RT-PCR using the HTBI primer set and the Qiagen OneStep RT-PCR kit. Libraries were constructed in a second round of multiplex PCR, after which size selection and purification were performed. The libraries were sequenced on an Illumina HiSeq2000 using paired-end 100 bp reads. As for the authors' bioinformatics: Raw data were processed with SOAPnuke, discarding reads with adapters, uncalled bases, mean Phred below 15, or no exact constant-primer or identifier match. COPE v1.2.5 was used to merge the high-quality paired reads, and each unique nucleotide sequence was defined as a clonotype. MiTCR v1.1 was used to align clonotypes to the IMGT TRBV, TRBD and TRBJ reference segments. The analysis included only V-J combinations with a frequency above 0.0001, which together covered roughly 99% of the repertoires. The TCS score was defined as the ratio of F50 (clonal expansion) to E x V (chaos), calculated using BLOSUM62-based TCRdist between CDR3 peptides within each V-J. Welch's t-statistics and random forest reduced around 520 V-J features to 10 to 15, which were used in a naive Bayes classifier (R e1071). TCRdb handled the public reads itself, with Q25 trimming in fastp and clone calling in MiXCR, and kept productive beta chains. All rows with the same CDR3 protein become a single entry with the most common DNA and genes. The V and J calls and clone size come from TCRdb's table, not from the authors' own analysis. This sample holds around 400,000 distinct CDR3 sequences; 20% to 25% were observed only once. The ten largest clones capture around 79% of the sample.

Concerning this clonotype: Its antigen is not yet known. No base qualities exist here, and no much larger clone lies one base off it.

From the cysteine up to the phenylalanine, the CDR3 has a length of 18 residues. Kept here is only the CDR3 DNA, which spans 54 bases and is read in frame from base 1. Germline trimming amounts to 3 bases on V and 9 bases on J, with 17 as the count of junction bases outside the gene matches. Based on the germline V gene, the CDR1 and CDR2 sequences are MNHNS and SASEGT. Stable Graves' hyperthyroidism was defined as the absence of progression to ophthalmopathy over 18 months of follow-up. Hyperthyroidism patients were newly diagnosed, with disease duration under 2 months, and aged 18 to 65 years. Exclusion was applied to patients with uncontrolled infections, other autoimmune diseases, pregnancy or lactation. Diagnoses relied on clinical symptoms, serum thyroxine and TRAb, thyroid ultrasound and orbital computed tomography. Ficoll-Paque density gradient centrifugation was used to isolate PBMCs from approximately 11 ml of fresh peripheral blood. Trizol reagent was used to extract total RNA, and RNA quality was then checked on an Agilent 2100 Bioanalyzer.

Findings and caveats that apply to the study as a whole: In validation, progression to ophthalmopathy was predicted by the model with around 70% sensitivity and nearly 75% specificity, a median of about 6.8 months before onset. Ophthalmopathy was separated from stable hyperthyroidism by a 13 V-J signature model, with 87.88% sensitivity and about 81% specificity obtained in cross-validation and 80%/75% obtained in testing. Blood samples also contained most of the expanded thyroid clonotypes (frequency above 0.001), which suggests that blood repertoires may reflect thyroid immune responses. Sample size was not statistically predetermined, and investigators were not blinded to group allocation.

Source material: blood. In this chain, TRBV6-1 is recombined with TRBJ1-5; 10 central nucleotides agree with TRBD1. This receptor was obtained from a man aged 45-60 years with Graves' hyperthyroidism. The sequence in DNA is TGTGCCAGCAGTGAGGTGTGGAGACAGGGGGCTAGGAGTCGGCCCCAGCATTTT. This is translated as CASSEVWRQGARSRPQHF.